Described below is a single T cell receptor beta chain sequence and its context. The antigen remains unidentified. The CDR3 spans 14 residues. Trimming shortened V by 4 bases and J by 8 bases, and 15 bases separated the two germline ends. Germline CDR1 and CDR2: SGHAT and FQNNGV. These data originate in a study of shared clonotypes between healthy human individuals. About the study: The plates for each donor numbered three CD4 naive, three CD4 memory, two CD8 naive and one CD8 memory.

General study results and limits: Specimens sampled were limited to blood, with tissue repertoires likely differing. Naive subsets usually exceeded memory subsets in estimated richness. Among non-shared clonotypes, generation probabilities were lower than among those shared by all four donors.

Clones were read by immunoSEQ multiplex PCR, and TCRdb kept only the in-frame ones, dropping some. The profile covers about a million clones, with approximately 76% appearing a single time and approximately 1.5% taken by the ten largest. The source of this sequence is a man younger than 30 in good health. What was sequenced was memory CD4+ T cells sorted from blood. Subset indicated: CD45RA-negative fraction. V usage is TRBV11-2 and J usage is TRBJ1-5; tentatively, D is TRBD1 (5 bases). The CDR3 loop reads CASSSSAGMKPQHF. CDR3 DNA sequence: TGTGCCAGCAGCTCTAGTGCAGGGATGAAGCCCCAGCATTTT.